Listed below are T cell receptor beta chains from one sample, sequenced in a study of a mutant IDH1 vaccine in newly diagnosed glioma. These receptors have no identified antigens. Sequencing used immunoSEQ multiplex PCR; TCRdb keeps in-frame clones, though not all of them. Among approximately 56,000 clones listed, less than 70% were seen once. Sequenced material: peripheral blood mononuclear cells (PBMCs), taken from a glioma patient whose treatment included an IDH1 peptide vaccine. Receptor source: a man aged 35 to 55 with glioma. Some clones in this sample may be carry-over from other donors' samples. Both conserved end residues are part of each CDR3. Each record gives: V gene, J gene, CDR3 length, clone size, CDR3 protein. A row's size may be missing; if present it is once, few, many or a size class.

v_gene: TRBV18; j_gene: TRBJ2-2; len: 15; abundance: -; CDR3aa: CASSTRGGNTGELFF
v_gene: TRBV27; j_gene: TRBJ1-4; len: 14; abundance: few; CDR3aa: CASSLSPANEKLFF
v_gene: TRBV7-6; j_gene: TRBJ1-1; len: 13; abundance: few; CDR3aa: CASSPVWGGEAFF
v_gene: TRBV2; j_gene: TRBJ2-1; len: 17; abundance: -; CDR3aa: CASRTLTLAGGANEQFF
v_gene: TRBV29-1; j_gene: TRBJ1-1; len: 15; abundance: -; CDR3aa: CSVGGGLSTERVAFF
v_gene: TRBV25-1; j_gene: TRBJ1-5; len: 13; abundance: once; CDR3aa: CASSRRPNQPQHF
v_gene: TRBV6-1; j_gene: TRBJ1-1; len: 14; abundance: medium-sized; CDR3aa: CASSHGTMNTEAFF
v_gene: TRBV19; j_gene: TRBJ2-5; len: 14; abundance: -; CDR3aa: CASSEGRGKETQYF
v_gene: TRBV4-1; j_gene: TRBJ1-1; len: 13; abundance: few; CDR3aa: CASSKQMNTEAFF
v_gene: TRBV4-1; j_gene: TRBJ1-1; len: 14; abundance: -; CDR3aa: CASSIHRENTEAFF
v_gene: TRBV9; j_gene: TRBJ2-7; len: 16; abundance: few; CDR3aa: CASSGREPGAPYEQYF
v_gene: TRBV5-1; j_gene: TRBJ2-7; len: 18; abundance: -; CDR3aa: CASRAGTSGGPPSYEQYF
v_gene: TRBV5-1; j_gene: TRBJ2-1; len: 12; abundance: -; CDR3aa: CASSLQPNEQFF
v_gene: TRBV7-8; j_gene: TRBJ2-7; len: 17; abundance: -; CDR3aa: CASSSSFRAPGNYEQYF
v_gene: TRBV2; j_gene: TRBJ1-2; len: 16; abundance: once; CDR3aa: CASSPRVRTFLYGYTF
v_gene: TRBV7-3; j_gene: TRBJ2-3; len: 16; abundance: -; CDR3aa: CASSSKSGGTTDTQYF
v_gene: TRBV5-1; j_gene: TRBJ2-2; len: 15; abundance: -; CDR3aa: CASSLGGTNTGELFF
v_gene: TRBV6-5; j_gene: TRBJ2-1; len: 14; abundance: -; CDR3aa: CASRRDREGYEQFF
v_gene: TRBV7-9; j_gene: TRBJ1-2; len: 14; abundance: few; CDR3aa: CASTPVLGNYGYTF
v_gene: TRBV30; j_gene: TRBJ1-4; len: 13; abundance: -; CDR3aa: CAWSEGTNEKLFF
v_gene: TRBV10-1; j_gene: TRBJ2-1; len: 14; abundance: -; CDR3aa: CASSERFPNNEQFF
v_gene: TRBV6-5; j_gene: TRBJ1-5; len: 14; abundance: few; CDR3aa: CASRPRNSNQPQHF
v_gene: TRBV9; j_gene: TRBJ2-5; len: 16; abundance: -; CDR3aa: CASSVGVGGTRETQYF
v_gene: TRBV7-2; j_gene: TRBJ1-4; len: 15; abundance: -; CDR3aa: CASSLVGARNEKLFF
v_gene: TRBV2; j_gene: TRBJ2-7; len: 16; abundance: once; CDR3aa: CASSTGYGTDTNEQYF
v_gene: TRBV5-4; j_gene: TRBJ2-7; len: 17; abundance: once; CDR3aa: CASSPTGGGQAVYEQYF
v_gene: TRBV5-3; j_gene: TRBJ2-7; len: 17; abundance: -; CDR3aa: CARSRHGLGRATYEQYF